Listed below are T cell receptor beta chains from one sample, sequenced in a study of metastatic and nonmetastatic thyroid tumors. TCRdb re-called clones from the PCR reads using MiXCR. This repertoire shows more than 9,500 clones, 27% found once; its top ten account for about a fifth. Sequencing input: adjacent normal tissue. The receptor set was obtained from a male donor with papillary thyroid cancer or a benign thyroid nodule (not recorded which). Some clones in this sample may be carry-over from other donors' samples. Both conserved end residues are part of each CDR3. D genes are given only for firm matches. Only some rows state a clone size, as once, few, many or a class for expanded clones.

>TRBJ1-2|-|TRBV7-2|few
CASSLGGKDGYTF
TGTGCCAGCAGCTTAGGGGGGAAGGATGGCTACACCTTC
>TRBJ1-4|-|TRBV2|medium-sized
CASSDSFGQREKLFF
TGTGCCAGCAGTGATTCCTTCGGACAGAGGGAAAAACTGTTTTTT
>TRBJ2-7|TRBD2|TRBV6-1|few
CASSQGRGRPSYEQYF
TGTGCCAGCAGCCAAGGGCGCGGGAGGCCCTCCTACGAGCAGTACTTC
>TRBJ2-1|TRBD1|TRBV24-1|medium-sized
CATSDTAGTGLYNEQFF
TGTGCCACCAGTGATACCGCCGGGACAGGGCTCTACAATGAGCAGTTCTTC
>TRBJ1-6|-|TRBV2|-
CASSGQGDYSPLHF
TGTGCCAGCAGTGGGCAGGGCGATTATTCACCCCTCCACTTT
>TRBJ1-4|-|TRBV7-3|-
CASSLTGGEKLFF
TGTGCCAGCAGCTTAACAGGGGGTGAAAAACTGTTTTTT
>TRBJ2-7|TRBD2|TRBV4-1|-
CASSQVARGTSGRGEQYF
TGCGCCAGCAGCCAAGTCGCTCGGGGGACTAGCGGGAGAGGAGAGCAGTACTTC
>TRBJ2-2|TRBD2|TRBV9|-
CASSVGGGANTGELFF
TGTGCCAGCAGCGTAGGTGGGGGGGCGAACACCGGGGAGCTGTTTTTT
>TRBJ2-1|TRBD1|TRBV11-2|-
CASSPGGQGSTGEQFF
TGTGCCAGCAGCCCTGGGGGACAGGGGAGTACAGGCGAGCAGTTCTTC
>TRBJ2-7|-|TRBV28|-
CASSYYPRGVGSWYEQYF
TGTGCCAGCAGTTATTACCCCCGGGGTGTCGGGAGTTGGTACGAGCAGTACTTC
>TRBJ1-5|TRBD1|TRBV27|-
CASSLSAGTAGQPQHF
TGTGCCAGCAGTTTATCGGCCGGGACAGCAGGTCAGCCCCAGCATTTT
>TRBJ1-1|TRBD1|TRBV19|few
CASSIEGTGGFWNTEAFF
TGTGCCAGTAGTATAGAGGGGACAGGGGGCTTTTGGAACACTGAAGCTTTCTTT
>TRBJ1-3|TRBD1|TRBV6-1|few
CASSHGRGLGNTIYF
TGTGCCAGCAGTCATGGGAGGGGGCTTGGAAACACCATATATTTT
>TRBJ2-7|TRBD2|TRBV20-1|few
CSVIGGRDNEQYF
TGCAGTGTAATCGGCGGGAGGGATAACGAGCAGTACTTC
>TRBJ1-1|TRBD1|TRBV2|few
CASKRGGADTEAFF
TGTGCCAGCAAAAGAGGGGGCGCGGACACTGAAGCTTTCTTT
>TRBJ1-1|-|TRBV7-3|medium-sized
CASSLTGNTEAFF
TGTGCCAGCAGCTTAACGGGGAACACTGAAGCTTTCTTT
>TRBJ1-6|-|TRBV6-1|few
CASSDGGNDSPLHF
TGTGCCAGCAGTGACGGGGGTAATGATTCACCCCTCCACTTT
>TRBJ1-1|-|TRBV2|-
CASTNGEGVNTEAFF
TGTGCCAGCACCAACGGGGAGGGCGTGAACACTGAAGCTTTCTTT
>TRBJ2-1|TRBD1|TRBV19|-
CASSNIIAGTGAYNEQFF
TGTGCCAGTAGTAATATAATTGCCGGGACAGGGGCCTACAATGAGCAGTTCTTC
>TRBJ2-6|TRBD2|TRBV4-2|-
CASSPTSSSGANVLTF
TGTGCCAGCAGCCCGACTAGCAGCTCTGGGGCCAACGTCCTGACTTTC
>TRBJ2-5|TRBD2|TRBV11-1|-
CASSLDFGGETQYF
TGTGCCAGCAGCTTAGATTTCGGGGGGGAGACCCAGTACTTC
>TRBJ2-3|-|TRBV24-1|-
CATSDLGSRGTDTQYF
TGTGCCACCAGTGATTTGGGGTCTAGGGGCACAGATACGCAGTATTTT
>TRBJ1-1|-|TRBV11-3|-
CASSLVRRPTEAFF
TGTGCCAGCAGCTTGGTCAGGAGGCCCACTGAAGCTTTCTTT
>TRBJ1-3|-|TRBV2|medium-sized
CASMRGGHRGSGNTIYF
TGTGCCAGCATGAGGGGAGGACACCGCGGCTCTGGAAACACCATATATTTT
>TRBJ2-1|-|TRBV28|-
CASSPGHGWDNEQFF
TGTGCCAGCAGTCCCGGACATGGTTGGGACAATGAGCAGTTCTTC
>TRBJ2-7|-|TRBV6-5|few
CASSSTGSSFLEQYF
TGTGCCAGCAGTTCAACAGGGAGTTCCTTCCTCGAGCAGTACTTC
>TRBJ2-5|-|TRBV19|many
CASMESGQETQYF
TGTGCCAGTATGGAAAGCGGGCAAGAGACCCAGTACTTC
>TRBJ2-1|TRBD2|TRBV7-2|-
CASTRGLAGDEQFF
TGTGCCAGCACACGCGGACTAGCGGGAGATGAGCAGTTCTTC
>TRBJ2-7|TRBD1|TRBV6-1|-
CASSATGLGQYEQYF
TGTGCCAGCAGTGCGACAGGGCTGGGGCAATACGAGCAGTACTTC
>TRBJ2-7|-|TRBV6-1|few
CASSLSGDYEQYF
TGTGCCAGCAGTCTCTCAGGGGACTACGAGCAGTACTTC
>TRBJ2-1|TRBD2|TRBV25-1|few
CASSEVSSGRSSYNEQFF
TGTGCCAGCAGTGAAGTTTCTAGCGGGAGGAGCTCCTACAATGAGCAGTTCTTC
>TRBJ2-7|-|TRBV5-1|-
CASSGPPYNEQYF
TGCGCCAGCAGCGGACCCCCATATAACGAGCAGTACTTC
>TRBJ1-2|-|TRBV25-1|-
CASSDGLGRSYGYTF
TGTGCCAGCAGTGATGGCCTAGGCAGGAGCTATGGCTACACCTTC
>TRBJ2-7|TRBD2|TRBV11-3|medium-sized
CASSPVAGAYEQYF
TGTGCCAGCAGCCCAGTGGCGGGAGCCTACGAGCAGTACTTC
>TRBJ1-5|-|TRBV6-1|few
CASRDPTGNQPQHF
TGTGCCAGCAGGGATCCGACGGGGAATCAGCCCCAGCATTTT
>TRBJ2-7|-|TRBV27|-
CASGLSCGAYEQYF
TGTGCCAGCGGTTTATCATGTGGGGCCTACGAGCAGTACTTC
>TRBJ1-2|-|TRBV6-2/TRBV6-3|few
CASSYSGLTSGYTF
TGTGCCAGCAGTTACTCCGGACTGACTAGTGGCTACACCTTC
>TRBJ2-2|-|TRBV11-3|-
CASISNTGELFF
TGTGCCAGCATCTCTAACACCGGGGAGCTGTTTTTT
>TRBJ2-1|TRBD1|TRBV2|once
CASRDLDRPGSNEQFF
TGTGCCAGCAGAGACTTGGACAGGCCAGGCTCTAATGAGCAGTTCTTC
>TRBJ1-1|-|TRBV25-1|many
CASSEGAENTEAFF
TGTGCCAGCAGTGAAGGGGCGGAAAACACTGAAGCTTTCTTT
>TRBJ2-5|TRBD1|TRBV10-3|many
CAISESGFRGQETQYF
TGTGCCATCAGTGAGAGTGGCTTCAGGGGGCAAGAGACCCAGTACTTC
>TRBJ2-7|TRBD2|TRBV11-3|few
CASRSAGGGEQYF
TGTGCCAGCAGATCAGCGGGAGGGGGCGAGCAGTACTTC
>TRBJ2-7|-|TRBV4-1|-
CASSQQGYEQYF
TGCGCCAGCAGCCAACAGGGGTACGAGCAGTACTTC
>TRBJ2-1|-|TRBV29-1|many
CSVEGTINNEQFF
TGCAGCGTTGAAGGGACAATCAACAATGAGCAGTTCTTC
>TRBJ2-1|TRBD2|TRBV6-2/TRBV6-3|-
CASSSGTSGTTASTEQFF
TGTGCCAGCAGTAGCGGGACTAGCGGGACCACCGCCTCGACGGAGCAGTTCTTC